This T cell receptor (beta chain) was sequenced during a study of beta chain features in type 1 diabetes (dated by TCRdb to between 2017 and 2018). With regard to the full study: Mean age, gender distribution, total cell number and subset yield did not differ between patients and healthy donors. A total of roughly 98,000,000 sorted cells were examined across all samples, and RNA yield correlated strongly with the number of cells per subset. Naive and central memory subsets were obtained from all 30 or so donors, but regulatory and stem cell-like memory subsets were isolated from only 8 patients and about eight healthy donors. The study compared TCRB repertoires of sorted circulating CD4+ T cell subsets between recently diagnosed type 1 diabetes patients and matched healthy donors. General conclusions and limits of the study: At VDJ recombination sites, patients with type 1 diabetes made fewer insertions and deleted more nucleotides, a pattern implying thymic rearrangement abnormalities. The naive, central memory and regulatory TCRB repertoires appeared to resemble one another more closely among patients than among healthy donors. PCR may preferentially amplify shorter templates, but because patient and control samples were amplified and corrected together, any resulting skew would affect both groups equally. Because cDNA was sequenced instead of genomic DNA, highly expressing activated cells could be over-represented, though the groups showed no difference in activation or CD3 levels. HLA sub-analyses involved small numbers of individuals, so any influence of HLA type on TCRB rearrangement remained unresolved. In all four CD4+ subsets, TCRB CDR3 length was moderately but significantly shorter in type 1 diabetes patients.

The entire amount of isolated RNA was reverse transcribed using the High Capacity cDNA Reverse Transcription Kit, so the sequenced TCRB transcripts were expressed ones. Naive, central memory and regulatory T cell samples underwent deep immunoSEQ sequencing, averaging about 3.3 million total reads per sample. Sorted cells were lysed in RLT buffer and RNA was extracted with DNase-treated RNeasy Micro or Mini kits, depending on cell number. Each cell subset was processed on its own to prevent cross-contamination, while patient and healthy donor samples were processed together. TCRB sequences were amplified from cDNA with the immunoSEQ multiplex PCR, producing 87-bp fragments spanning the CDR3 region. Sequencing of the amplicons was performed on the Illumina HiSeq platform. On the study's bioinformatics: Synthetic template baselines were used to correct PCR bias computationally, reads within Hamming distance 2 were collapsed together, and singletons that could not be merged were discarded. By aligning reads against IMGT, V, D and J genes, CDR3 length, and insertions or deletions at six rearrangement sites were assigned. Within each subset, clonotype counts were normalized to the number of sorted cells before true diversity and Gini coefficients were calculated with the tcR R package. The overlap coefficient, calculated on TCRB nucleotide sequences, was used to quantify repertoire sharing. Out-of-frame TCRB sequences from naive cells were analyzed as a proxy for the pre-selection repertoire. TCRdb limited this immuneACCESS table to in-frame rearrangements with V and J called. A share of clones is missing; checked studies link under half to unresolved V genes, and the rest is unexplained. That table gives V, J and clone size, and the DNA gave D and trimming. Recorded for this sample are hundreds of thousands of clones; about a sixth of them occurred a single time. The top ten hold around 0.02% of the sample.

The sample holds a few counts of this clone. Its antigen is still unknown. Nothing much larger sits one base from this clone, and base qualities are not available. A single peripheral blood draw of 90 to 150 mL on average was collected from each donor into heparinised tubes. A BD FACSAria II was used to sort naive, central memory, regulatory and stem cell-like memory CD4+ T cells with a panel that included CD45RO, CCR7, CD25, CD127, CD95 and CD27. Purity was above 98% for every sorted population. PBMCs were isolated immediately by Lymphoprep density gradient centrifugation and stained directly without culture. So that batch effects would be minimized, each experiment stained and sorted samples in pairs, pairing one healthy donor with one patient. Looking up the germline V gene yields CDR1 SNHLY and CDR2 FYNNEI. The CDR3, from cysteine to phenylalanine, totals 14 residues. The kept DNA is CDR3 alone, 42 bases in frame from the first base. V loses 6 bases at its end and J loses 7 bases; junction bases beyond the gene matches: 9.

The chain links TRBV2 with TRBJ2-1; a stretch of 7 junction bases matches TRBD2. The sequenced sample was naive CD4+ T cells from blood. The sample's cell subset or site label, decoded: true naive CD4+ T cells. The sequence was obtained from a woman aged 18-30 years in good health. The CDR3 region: CASRGGGGVNEQFF. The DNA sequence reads TGTGCCAGCAGGGGAGGCGGGGGAGTTAATGAGCAGTTCTTC.